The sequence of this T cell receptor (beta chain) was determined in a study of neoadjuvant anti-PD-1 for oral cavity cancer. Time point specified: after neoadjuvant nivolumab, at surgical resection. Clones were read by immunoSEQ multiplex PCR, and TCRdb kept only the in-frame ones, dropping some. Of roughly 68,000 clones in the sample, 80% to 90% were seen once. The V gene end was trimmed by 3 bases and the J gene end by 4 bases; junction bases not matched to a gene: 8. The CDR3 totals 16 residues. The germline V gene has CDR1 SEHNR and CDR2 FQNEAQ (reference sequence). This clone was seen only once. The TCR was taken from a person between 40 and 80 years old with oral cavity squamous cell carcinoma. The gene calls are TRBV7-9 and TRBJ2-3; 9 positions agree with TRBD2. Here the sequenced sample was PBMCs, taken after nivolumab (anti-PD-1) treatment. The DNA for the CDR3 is TGTGCCAGCAGCTTCTGGCGGGGGGGCCCCCCAGATACGCAGTATTTT. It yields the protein CASSFWRGGPPDTQYF.